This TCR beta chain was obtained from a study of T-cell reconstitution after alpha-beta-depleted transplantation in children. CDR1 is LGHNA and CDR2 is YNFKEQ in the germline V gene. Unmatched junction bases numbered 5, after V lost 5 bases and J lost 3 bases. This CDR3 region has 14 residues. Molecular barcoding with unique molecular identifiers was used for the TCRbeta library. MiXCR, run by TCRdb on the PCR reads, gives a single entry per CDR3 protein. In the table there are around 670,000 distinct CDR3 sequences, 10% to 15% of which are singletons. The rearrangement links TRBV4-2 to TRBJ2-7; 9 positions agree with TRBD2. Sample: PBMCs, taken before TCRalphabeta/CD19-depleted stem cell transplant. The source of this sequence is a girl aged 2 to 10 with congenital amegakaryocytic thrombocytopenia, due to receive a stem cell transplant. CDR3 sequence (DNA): TGTGCCAGCAGCGGGGTAGCGGGAGTCTACGAGCAGTACTTC. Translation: CASSGVAGVYEQYF.